These 17 T cell receptor beta chains share one sample of origin, sequenced in a study of spatial heterogeneity in lung cancer (dated by TCRdb to about 2019). The time point label, as the study defines it: sample taken at primary tumor resection. Without any cell sorting, TCR sequencing was performed on whole RNA extracted either from tumor and nontumor lung tissue or from cryopreserved PBMC samples. Library preparation used 5' RACE. The listed sequencing device is NextSeq 500. Using fastp trimming at Q25 and MiXCR clonotype assembly, TCRdb reanalyzed the public sequencing data and kept in-frame beta chains. CDR3 protein duplicates are merged, each entry listing the most common genes and DNA. The sample records more than 30,000 distinct CDR3 sequences, around 5.2% of which are singletons. Of the sample, less than 30% falls within the top ten clones. The starting material was PBMCs, obtained at surgery. These receptors all come from a female donor with early-stage non-small cell lung cancer.

This clonotype showed up just a few times. The chain is built from TRBV20-1 and TRBJ1-1; 9 positions match TRBD1. Germline loops: CDR1 DFQATT, CDR2 SNEGSKA (reference sequence). CDR3 size: 14 residues. V gave up 4 bases and J gave up 5 bases; unmatched junction bases: 8. The CDR3 DNA reads TGCAGTGCTACCGCCGGGACAGGGCTTACTGAAGCTTTCTTT. Translating gives CSATAGTGLTEAFF.

This clonotype was detected many times. The V call is TRBV9, the J call TRBJ2-4, with D perhaps being TRBD1 or TRBD2 (7 bases each). Germline loops: CDR1 SGDLS, CDR2 YYNGEE. This CDR3 is 18 amino acids long. V lost 3 bases, J lost 0 bases, and 19 bases lay in between. The CDR3 sequence is CASSANVGQRGAKNIQYF. The DNA of the CDR3 is TGTGCCAGCAGCGCTAACGTGGGACAGCGGGGAGCCAAAAACATTCAGTACTTC. Filled out from reference TRBV9 and TRBJ2-4, the complete variable domain reads DSGVTQTPKHLITATGQRVTLRCSPRSGDLSVYWYQQSLDQGLQFLIQYYNGEERAKGNILERFSAQQFPDLHSELNLSSLELGDSALYFCASSANVGQRGAKNIQYFGAGTRLSVL.

This rearrangement joins TRBV5-1 to TRBJ1-6, with D possibly matching TRBD1 (6 bases). The V gene lost 0 bases and the J gene lost 11 bases, with 15 bases spanning the gap. The germline V gene has CDR1 SGHRS and CDR2 YFSETQ. CDR3 length: 15 residues. The CDR3 nucleotides read TGCGCCAGCAGCTTGGCCGGCAGGGGATACGCACCCCTCCACTTT. As protein: CASSLAGRGYAPLHF.

This clonotype was counted many times. The chain recombines TRBV11-2 with TRBJ1-2; 7 bases fit TRBD1. V shed 4 bases and J 8 bases; nucleotides not matched to a gene: 10. The CDR3 length is 14 residues. CDR1 and CDR2 from the germline V gene are SGHAT and FQNNGV. Here the CDR3 reads CASSSSDRVEGYTF. In DNA, the CDR3 is TGTGCCAGCAGCTCCTCCGACAGGGTAGAAGGCTACACCTTC.

This clonotype appeared many times. This rearrangement joins TRBV20-1 to TRBJ1-1; perhaps TRBD1 as D (5 bases). V was trimmed by 6 bases and J by 0 bases, leaving 14 bases between them. The germline V gene encodes CDR1 DFQATT and CDR2 SNEGSKA (reference sequence). The CDR3 spans 14 residues. The CDR3 nucleotides are TGCAGTGCCTACAGGACGGAGATGAACACTGAAGCTTTCTTT. This translates into CSAYRTEMNTEAFF.

This clonotype was seen at least ten times. The V gene is TRBV9, the J gene TRBJ2-5; 10 nucleotides align to TRBD1. The CDR3 is 15 residues long. Germline V gene sequence: CDR1 SGDLS, CDR2 YYNGEE. The V segment lost 3 bases and the J segment 3 bases; nucleotides outside the gene matches: 5. DNA of the CDR3: TGTGCCAGCAGCGAAACCGGGACAGGGGAAGAGACCCAGTACTTC. Translation gives CASSETGTGEETQYF.

This clonotype has more than one count but fewer than ten. The chain is built from TRBV5-4 and TRBJ2-4; 8 bases are shared with TRBD1. This CDR3 is built from 15 residues. The ends lost 1 base at V and 5 bases at J; junction bases unmatched: 5. Germline V gene lookup returns CDR1 SGHNT and CDR2 YYREEE (reference sequence). The DNA of the CDR3 is TGTGCCAGCAGCTTGCGGTCACAGGGGGAAAACATTCAGTACTTC. Encoded protein: CASSLRSQGENIQYF.

This clonotype was detected only a few times. Here the CDR3 reads CASSGDHSSYNSPLHF. As DNA, the CDR3 is TGTGCCAGCAGTGGGGACCATAGCTCCTATAATTCACCCCTCCACTTT. The V call is TRBV28, the J call TRBJ1-6, with TRBD1 as a possible D gene (5 bases). Looked up from germline, CDR1 is MDHEN and CDR2 is SYDVKM. The V end was cut by 5 bases, the J end by 0 bases, with 11 bases between. The CDR3 is made up of 16 amino acids.

This clonotype has more than one count but fewer than ten. This rearrangement joins TRBV20-1 to TRBJ2-5; no definite D call. The germline gives CDR1 DFQATT, CDR2 SNEGSKA (reference sequence). This CDR3 is built from 12 residues. Trimming took off 6 bases at V and 1 base at J, with 9 bases between the two ends. The CDR3 DNA is TGCAGTGCGAGCAAGATCCAAGAGACCCAGTACTTC. This gives the protein CSASKIQETQYF.

This clonotype was seen repeatedly, ten times or more. The V gene is TRBV7-9, the J gene TRBJ2-1; 8 bases map to TRBD2. Germline V lookup: CDR1 SEHNR, CDR2 FQNEAQ (reference sequence). V shed 4 bases, J shed 2 bases, and the junction held 7 bases outside the gene matches. CDR3 length: 16 amino acids. CDR3 bases: TGTGCCAGCAGCTCCCTACGGGGGGGCACCTACAATGAGCAGTTCTTC. Amino acid sequence: CASSSLRGGTYNEQFF.

This clonotype was seen a handful of times. CDR3 in DNA: TGTGCCAGCAGCTCTCGGGACAGGGGGCTCTACGAGCAGTACTTC. It is translated as CASSSRDRGLYEQYF. The chain combines TRBV7-9 with TRBJ2-7; 12 positions match TRBD1. CDR3 length equals 15 residues. CDR1 and CDR2 from the germline V gene are SEHNR and FQNEAQ (reference sequence). Trimming cost V 4 bases and J 3 bases; bases outside gene matches: 4.

This clonotype was detected many times. This chain links TRBV28 with TRBJ2-2, with D unclear. V was cut by 2 bases and J by 4 bases, with 11 bases left in between. The length of the CDR3 is 15 residues. Germline V lookup: CDR1 MDHEN, CDR2 SYDVKM. CDR3 coding DNA: TGTGCCAGCAGTTTACTGTCAGAAAGCACCGGGGAGCTGTTTTTT. Amino acid sequence: CASSLLSESTGELFF. Based on the CDR3 plus reference TRBV28 and TRBJ2-2, the full variable domain is DVKVTQSSRYLVKRTGEKVFLECVQDMDHENMFWYRQDPGLGLRLIYFSYDVKMKEKGDIPEGYSVSREKKERFSLILESASTNQTSMYLCASSLLSESTGELFFGEGSRLTVL.

The CDR3 bases are TGTGCCAGCAGCACACCCAGGGAGAAAAGGGACACCGGGGAGCTGTTTTTT. Translation: CASSTPREKRDTGELFF. The V and J genes are TRBV9 and TRBJ2-2, with D possibly being TRBD1 or TRBD2 (5 bases each). V shed 4 bases and J shed 3 bases, with 19 bases lying between them. Per germline, CDR1 SGDLS and CDR2 YYNGEE. This CDR3 is built from 17 residues. Full variable domain (remainder filled in from reference TRBV9 and TRBJ2-2): DSGVTQTPKHLITATGQRVTLRCSPRSGDLSVYWYQQSLDQGLQFLIQYYNGEERAKGNILERFSAQQFPDLHSELNLSSLELGDSALYFCASSTPREKRDTGELFFGEGSRLTVL.

This clonotype was recorded many times. The chain carries TRBV9 and TRBJ1-1, with 8 bases identical to TRBD1. V lost 3 bases and J lost 1; bases outside the gene matches: 5. CDR3 length: 15 amino acids. Germline CDR1 reads SGDLS; CDR2 reads YYNGEE. DNA for the CDR3: TGTGCCAGCAGCGGAGGGACAGGAAAGAACACTGAAGCTTTCTTT. Translation: CASSGGTGKNTEAFF.

This clonotype appeared many times. V is TRBV19 and J is TRBJ2-7; D might be TRBD1 (5 bases). Trimming left V 5 bases short and J 5 bases short, with 22 bases between. Germline loops: CDR1 LNHDA, CDR2 SQIVND (reference sequence). CDR3 length: 16 residues. CDR3 loop: CASSFTPGNPQDEQYF. Here the CDR3 DNA reads TGTGCCAGTAGTTTTACCCCAGGGAACCCCCAAGACGAGCAGTACTTC.

This clonotype was observed a few times. The rearrangement uses TRBV2 and TRBJ2-1; weak D call: TRBD1 (5 bases). The V end lost 4 bases, the J end lost 6 bases, and 16 bases lay between the germline ends. Germline V CDR1 and CDR2: SNHLY, FYNNEI. This CDR3 spans 15 amino acids. The CDR3 sequence is CASSGGSGRVNEQFF. CDR3 bases: TGTGCCAGCAGTGGTGGGTCTGGCAGGGTCAATGAGCAGTTCTTC.

The chain is built from TRBV5-1 and TRBJ2-3; D may match TRBD1 or TRBD2 (5 bases each). Between the trimmed V and J ends, which lost 7 bases and 5 bases, there was a span of 17 bases. This CDR3 has 14 amino acids. Germline loops: CDR1 SGHRS, CDR2 YFSETQ. CDR3 sequence reads: CASGPWGSGDTQYF. The CDR3 region has the DNA TGCGCCAGCGGGCCCTGGGGGTCGGGAGATACGCAGTATTTT. Combining the CDR3 with reference TRBV5-1 and TRBJ2-3 gives the whole variable domain KAGVTQTPRYLIKTRGQQVTLSCSPISGHRSVSWYQQTPGQGLQFLFEYFSETQRNKGNFPGRFSGRQFSNSRSEMNVSTLELGDSALYLCASGPWGSGDTQYFGPGTRLTVL.